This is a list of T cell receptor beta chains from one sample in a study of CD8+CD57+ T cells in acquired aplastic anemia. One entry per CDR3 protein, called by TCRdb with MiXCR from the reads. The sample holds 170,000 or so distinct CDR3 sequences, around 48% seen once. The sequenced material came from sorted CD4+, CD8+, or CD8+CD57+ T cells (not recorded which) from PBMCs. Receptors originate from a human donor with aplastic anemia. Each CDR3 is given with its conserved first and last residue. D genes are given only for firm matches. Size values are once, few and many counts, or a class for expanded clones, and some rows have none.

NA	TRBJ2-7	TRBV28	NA	CASSSRNEQYF	TGTGCCAGCAGTTCTCGGAACGAGCAGTACTTC
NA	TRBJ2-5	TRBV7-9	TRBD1	CASSLEGTALETQYF	TGTGCCAGCAGCTTAGAGGGGACAGCCTTGGAGACCCAGTACTTC
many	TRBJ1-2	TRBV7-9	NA	CASTTGIYGYTF	TGTGCCAGCACCACAGGGATCTATGGCTACACCTTC
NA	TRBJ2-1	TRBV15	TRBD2	CATMLAGAYNEQFF	TGTGCCACCATGTTGGCGGGAGCCTACAATGAGCAGTTCTTC
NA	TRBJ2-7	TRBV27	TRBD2	CASSLAGTSGKPYEQYF	TGTGCCAGCAGTTTGGCCGGGACTAGCGGGAAGCCCTACGAGCAGTACTTC
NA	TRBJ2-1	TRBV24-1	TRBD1	CATGRTGGYNEQFF	TGTGCCACCGGAAGGACAGGGGGCTACAATGAGCAGTTCTTC
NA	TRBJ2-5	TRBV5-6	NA	CASSLEGGLAETQYF	TGTGCCAGCAGCTTGGAAGGGGGGCTAGCGGAGACCCAGTACTTC
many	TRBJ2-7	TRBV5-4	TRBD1	CASRGDRTYEQYF	TGTGCCAGCAGAGGGGACAGGACCTACGAGCAGTACTTC
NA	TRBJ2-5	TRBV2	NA	CASRTLQLYF	TGTGCCAGCAGGACCCTACAGCTGTACTTC
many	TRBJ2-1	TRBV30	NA	CAWSVPDYNEQFF	TGTGCCTGGAGTGTACCGGACTACAATGAGCAGTTCTTC
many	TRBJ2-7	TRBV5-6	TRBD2	CASSPSGKKYEQYF	TGTGCCAGCAGCCCTAGCGGGAAGAAATACGAGCAGTACTTC
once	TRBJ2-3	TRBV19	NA	CASSRGLEGGTQYF	TGTGCCAGTAGTAGGGGCTTAGAGGGGGGTACGCAGTATTTT
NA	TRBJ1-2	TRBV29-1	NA	CSVVDSSGANYGYTF	TGCAGCGTTGTTGATTCGTCGGGCGCTAACTATGGCTACACCTTC
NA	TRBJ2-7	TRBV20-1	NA	CSARTGTSSYEQYF	TGCAGTGCCAGAACCGGGACATCGAGCTACGAGCAGTACTTC
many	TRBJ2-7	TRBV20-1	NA	CSARWLSYEQYF	TGCAGTGCTAGATGGCTCTCCTACGAGCAGTACTTC
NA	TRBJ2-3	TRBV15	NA	CATSRDSIRVSADTQYF	TGTGCCACCAGCAGAGATTCGATCAGGGTATCAGCAGATACGCAGTATTTT
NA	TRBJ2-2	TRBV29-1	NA	CSVEEGQGELFF	TGCAGCGTTGAAGAAGGACAGGGGGAGCTGTTTTTT
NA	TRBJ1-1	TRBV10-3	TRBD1	CAITTTGAINTEAFF	TGTGCCATCACCACGACAGGGGCGATCAACACTGAAGCTTTCTTT
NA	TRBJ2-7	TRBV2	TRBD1	CASRVGTGGFYEQYF	TGTGCCAGCAGAGTAGGGACAGGAGGGTTCTACGAGCAGTACTTC
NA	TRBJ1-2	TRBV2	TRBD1	CASSEDRGPTYGYTF	TGTGCCAGCAGTGAGGACAGGGGTCCAACCTATGGCTACACCTTC
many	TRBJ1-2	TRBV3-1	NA	CASSQVPNYGYTF	TGTGCCAGCAGCCAAGTACCTAACTATGGCTACACCTTC
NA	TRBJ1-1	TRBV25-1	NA	CASSPRGAMNTEAFF	TGTGCCAGCAGCCCTAGAGGGGCCATGAACACTGAAGCTTTCTTT
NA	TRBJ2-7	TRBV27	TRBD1	CAIGQAPYEQYF	TGTGCCATTGGACAGGCCCCTTACGAGCAGTACTTC
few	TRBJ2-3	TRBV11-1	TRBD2	CASSPREGPRTDTQYF	TGTGCCAGCAGCCCTAGGGAGGGGCCCCGCACAGATACGCAGTATTTT
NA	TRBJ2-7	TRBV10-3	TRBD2	CAISTGTSGGRYEQYF	TGTGCCATCAGCACGGGGACTAGCGGGGGTCGATACGAGCAGTACTTC
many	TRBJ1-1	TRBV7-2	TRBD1	CASSPMDRATEAFF	TGTGCCAGCAGCCCGATGGACAGGGCCACTGAAGCTTTCTTT
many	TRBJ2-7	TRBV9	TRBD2	CASSVSPGLAGVEEQYF	TGTGCCAGCAGCGTTTCTCCGGGACTAGCCGGTGTTGAGGAGCAGTACTTC
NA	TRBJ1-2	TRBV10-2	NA	CASSEGSGGYTF	TGCGCCAGCAGTGAGGGGTCGGGTGGCTACACCTTC
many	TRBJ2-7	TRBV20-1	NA	CSARVMSSYEQYF	TGCAGTGCTAGGGTGATGAGCTCCTACGAGCAGTACTTC
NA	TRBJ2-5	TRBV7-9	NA	CASSLDGMGQETQYF	TGTGCCAGCAGCTTAGATGGGATGGGGCAAGAGACCCAGTACTTC
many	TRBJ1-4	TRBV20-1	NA	CRPPGPSNEKLFF	TGCAGGCCTCCGGGACCCTCTAATGAAAAACTGTTTTTT
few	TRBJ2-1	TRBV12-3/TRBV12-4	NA	CASYDPSLSNEQFF	TGTGCCAGCTATGACCCATCGTTGAGCAATGAGCAGTTCTTC
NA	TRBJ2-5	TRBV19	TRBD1	CASSIGTAQETQYF	TGTGCCAGTAGTATCGGGACAGCTCAAGAGACCCAGTACTTC
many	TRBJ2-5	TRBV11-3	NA	CASSLGAANWETQYF	TGTGCCAGCAGCTTAGGGGCGGCTAATTGGGAGACCCAGTACTTC
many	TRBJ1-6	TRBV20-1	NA	CSASLVNSPLHF	TGCAGTGCTAGTCTGGTAAATTCACCCCTCCACTTT
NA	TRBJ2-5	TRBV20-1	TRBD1	CSARKQGARETQYF	TGCAGTGCTAGAAAACAGGGGGCGCGAGAGACCCAGTACTTC
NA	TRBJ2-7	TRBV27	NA	CASSLLVPSYEQYF	TGTGCCAGCAGTTTACTTGTGCCTTCCTACGAGCAGTACTTC
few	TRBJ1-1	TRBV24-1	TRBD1	CATRGTGMNTEAFF	TGTGCCACCAGGGGGACAGGGATGAACACTGAAGCTTTCTTT
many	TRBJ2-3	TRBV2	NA	CASSELTLGIEPTDTQYF	TGTGCCAGCAGTGAATTGACCTTAGGGATCGAACCCACAGATACGCAGTATTTT
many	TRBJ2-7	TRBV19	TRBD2	CASSWTSSYEQYF	TGTGCCAGTAGTTGGACTAGCTCCTACGAGCAGTACTTC
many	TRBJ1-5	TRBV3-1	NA	CASIIHRTDINQPQHF	TGTGCCAGCATCATACACAGGACTGATATCAATCAGCCCCAGCATTTT
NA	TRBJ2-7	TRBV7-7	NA	CASSKRHGDEQYF	TGTGCTAGCAGCAAACGACACGGGGATGAGCAGTACTTC
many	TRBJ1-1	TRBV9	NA	CASSVEVRDTEAFF	TGTGCCAGCAGCGTAGAAGTTAGGGACACTGAAGCTTTCTTT
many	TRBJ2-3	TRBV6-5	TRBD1	CASSYGTEDTQYF	TGTGCCAGCAGTTACGGGACAGAAGATACGCAGTATTTT
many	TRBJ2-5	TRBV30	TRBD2	CASFRTSGGETQYF	TGTGCCTCATTCCGGACTAGCGGAGGAGAGACCCAGTACTTC
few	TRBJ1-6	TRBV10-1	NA	CASRAPGDRLHF	TGCGCCAGCAGGGCCCCGGGGGACCGTCTCCACTTT
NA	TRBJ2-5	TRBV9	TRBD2	CASSVVPAGGETQYF	TGTGCCAGCAGCGTAGTCCCAGCGGGAGGAGAGACCCAGTACTTC
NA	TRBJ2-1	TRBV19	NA	CASSVQASEQFF	TGTGCCAGTAGTGTCCAGGCGTCGGAGCAGTTCTTC
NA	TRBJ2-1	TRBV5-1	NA	CASSKDVSDNEQFF	TGCGCCAGCAGCAAGGACGTTTCGGACAATGAGCAGTTCTTC
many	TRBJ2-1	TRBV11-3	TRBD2	CASSTISGRLANEQFF	TGTGCCAGCAGCACCATTAGCGGGAGATTGGCCAATGAGCAGTTCTTC
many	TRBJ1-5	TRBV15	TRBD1	CATSREGTGGNQPQHF	TGTGCCACCAGCAGAGAAGGGACAGGGGGAAATCAGCCCCAGCATTTT
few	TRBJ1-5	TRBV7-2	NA	CASSPPEQPQHF	TGTGCCAGCAGCCCACCCGAACAGCCCCAGCATTTT
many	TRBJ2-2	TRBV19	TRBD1	CASIGTGGTGELFF	TGTGCCAGTATTGGGACAGGGGGCACCGGGGAGCTGTTTTTT